The 32 T cell receptor beta chains listed next were all sequenced from one sample in a study of regulatory T cells in long-lasting Graves disease. With iRepertoire HTBI primers and Arm-PCR of CDR3 regions, TCR beta libraries were built. TCRdb used MiXCR to reprocess the multiplex PCR reads, holding one entry per CDR3 protein. The sample holds hundreds of thousands of distinct CDR3 sequences; 15% are singletons and the top ten take about 24%. Time point described: newly diagnosed GD, antithyroid drugs for less than 3 months. From PBMCs, RNA was extracted and then used to make the TCR library. Material: peripheral blood mononuclear cells (PBMCs), obtained at new diagnosis, from a patient treated with antithyroid drugs. Receptor source: a female donor with Graves disease.

At least ten counts were recorded for this clonotype. The CDR3 nucleotides read TGTGCCAGCAGTTCACTCCGGGACAGGGGGCGACCCCAGTACTTC. As protein: CASSSLRDRGRPQYF. The chain has TRBV11-2 and TRBJ2-5, with TRBD1 identical over 12 bases. CDR3 length: 15 residues. J gave up 9 bases and V 6 bases, and 11 bases lay outside the gene matches. Germline values: CDR1 SGHAT, CDR2 FQNNGV.

This clonotype has only a few counts. The chain uses TRBV20-1 and TRBJ2-2; the D is unclear. Germline CDR1 is DFQATT and CDR2 is SNEGSKA (reference sequence). Deletions cut 6 bases from V and 1 base from J, with 6 bases between. The CDR3 runs 12 residues. The CDR3 DNA follows: TGCAGTGCGGTAGGGAACACCGGGGAGCTGTTTTTT. Amino acid sequence: CSAVGNTGELFF.

V usage is TRBV6-1 and J usage is TRBJ2-5; D perhaps matches TRBD2 (5 bases). Germline lookup yields CDR1 MNHNS and CDR2 SASEGT. Trimming cost V 5 bases and J 4 bases, with 14 bases left between them. The CDR3 totals 14 residues. In nucleotides, the CDR3 is TGTGCCAGCAGTCCCTTTACTAGTAGAGAGACCCAGTACTTC. Encoded protein: CASSPFTSRETQYF.

With respect to this clonotype: At one end the junction does not follow the germline gene, possibly because of a read error. This sequence joins TRBV5-1 and TRBJ1-2, with 8 nucleotides matching TRBD1. The CDR3 length is 14 residues. Germline CDR1 and CDR2: SGHRS and YFSETQ. CDR3 in DNA: TGCGCCAGCAGTTTGGAGGGGACAGGCTATGGCTACACCTTC. This codes for CASSLEGTGYGYTF.

This clonotype has more than one count but fewer than ten. V is TRBV3-1 and J is TRBJ1-5; TRBD1 might be the D (5 bases). The germline V gene has CDR1 LGHDT and CDR2 YNNKEL (reference sequence). V gave up 1 base and J gave up 4 bases, with 11 bases separating them. The CDR3 consists of 15 residues. CDR3 DNA: TGTGCCAGCAGCCAAGGGCTCAGGGAGAATCAGCCCCAGCATTTT. It translates to CASSQGLRENQPQHF.

As regards this clonotype: This may stem from a read error, because a much larger clone lies one nucleotide away. The rearrangement links TRBV4-3 to TRBJ2-1; tentative D call: TRBD1 (6 bases). Germline V lookup: CDR1 LGHNA, CDR2 YSLEER. The CDR3 is 14 amino acids. This CDR3 reads CASSRRGSYNEQSF. Written as DNA, the CDR3 is TGCGCCAGCAGCCGCAGGGGTTCCTACAATGAGCAGTCCTTC.

This clonotype was recorded at least ten times. CDR3 region: CAISGQGNQPQHF. The CDR3 DNA is TGTGCCATCAGTGGACAGGGCAATCAGCCCCAGCATTTT. The chain joins TRBV10-3 to TRBJ1-5; TRBD1 might be the D (6 bases). CDR1 and CDR2 from the germline V gene are ENHRY and SYGVKD. Trimming shortened V by 4 bases and J by 2 bases, and 6 bases separated the two germline ends. This CDR3 comprises 13 residues.

This chain connects TRBV11-3 to TRBJ2-1; D ambiguous. V shed 0 bases and J shed 4 bases, with 7 bases lying between them. Germline CDR1 SGHNT, CDR2 YENEEA. The CDR3 is 14 residues long. CDR3 sequence reads: CASSLEGAYNEQFF. The CDR3 DNA sequence: TGTGCCAGCAGCTTAGAAGGAGCTTACAATGAGCAGTTCTTC.

This clonotype has at least ten counts. The junction differs from germline at one of its ends, possibly a read error. V and J are TRBV12-3 or TRBV12-4 and TRBJ1-1; 9 positions agree with TRBD1. The CDR3 is 15 amino acids. The CDR3 DNA reads TGTGCCTGCAGCCCTTATAGGGACAGGGAGGTTGAAGCTTTCTTT. Protein: CACSPYRDREVEAFF.

This clonotype was recorded at least ten times. The chain combines TRBV28 with TRBJ1-2, with 9 bases aligning to TRBD1. This CDR3 contains 15 residues. Germline V gives CDR1 MDHEN, CDR2 SYDVKM. The junction had 5 bases not matched to a gene; V was cut back by 5 bases and J by 1 base. As DNA, the CDR3 is TGTGCCAGCAGTCCCTCGGACAGGGGTAACTATGGCTACACCTTC. Encoded protein: CASSPSDRGNYGYTF.

This clonotype was observed many times. The chain is built from TRBV29-1 and TRBJ1-1; D gene ambiguous. Germline V gene lookup returns CDR1 SQVTM and CDR2 ANQGSEA. Trimming left V 6 bases short and J 1 base short, with 15 bases between. CDR3 length equals 14 residues. The CDR3 DNA reads as TGCAGCGTCTTGGCCCCTCCAGGGAACACTGAAGCTTTCTTT. Translation gives CSVLAPPGNTEAFF.

With respect to this clonotype: One base away lies a much larger clone, so this may be a sequencing read error. This chain joins TRBV2 and TRBJ2-3; no clear D gene. The CDR3 contains 13 residues. Germline CDR1 and CDR2: SNHLY and FYNNEI. V gave up 6 bases and J gave up 0 bases, with 7 bases separating them. The CDR3 region is CASRAPSTDTQYF. CDR3 nucleotide sequence: TGTGCCAGCAGAGCCCCTAGCACAGATACGCAGTATTTT.

The table lists this clonotype with many counts. V is TRBV6-1 and J is TRBJ1-1; D gene ambiguous. Germline V gene lookup returns CDR1 MNHNS and CDR2 SASEGT. Trimming removed 6 bases at V and 3 bases at J, with 11 bases between. The length of the CDR3 is 13 residues. The CDR3 region has the DNA TGTGCCAGCAGAACTAACAGTTACACTGAAGCTTTCTTT. It translates to CASRTNSYTEAFF.

This clonotype was detected ten times or more. The chain recombines TRBV5-1 with TRBJ1-2; 9 positions agree with TRBD1. Germline lookup yields CDR1 SGHRS and CDR2 YFSETQ. V gave up 7 bases and J gave up 0 bases; unmatched junction bases: 7. This CDR3 is built from 15 residues. The CDR3 sequence: CASGDRAKTNYGYTF. DNA of the CDR3: TGCGCCAGCGGGGACAGGGCGAAAACTAACTATGGCTACACCTTC.

J is TRBJ1-2 and V is TRBV4-1, with D maybe TRBD1 (5 bases). The germline gives CDR1 MGHRA, CDR2 YSYEKL. Trimming stripped 2 bases from V and 5 bases from J, with 12 bases between. This CDR3 is built from 14 residues. The CDR3 is CASSQPGRRYGYTF. As DNA, the CDR3 is TGCGCCAGCAGCCAACCGGGACGCCGATATGGCTACACCTTC.

This chain links TRBV6-1 with TRBJ2-3; D gene unclear. The V and J ends lost 7 bases and 6 bases respectively, with 11 bases between them. The germline CDR1 and CDR2 sequences are MNHNS and SASEGT. The CDR3 is made up of 12 amino acids. The CDR3 bases are TGTGCCAGCACCCGCATCGGGGATACGCAGTATTTT. This translates into CASTRIGDTQYF.

In its sample, this clonotype was seen many times. The chain couples TRBV6-2 or TRBV6-3 to TRBJ2-5; D possibly matches TRBD1 or TRBD2 (5 bases each). From germline, CDR1 is MNHEY and CDR2 SVGEGT. The ends were cut back, 5 bases at V and 5 bases at J, with 24 bases in the middle. The CDR3 is 17 amino acids. This CDR3 is CASSEFRPGRGEETQYF. CDR3 nucleotides: TGTGCCAGCAGTGAATTTCGGCCGGGACGGGGAGAGGAGACCCAGTACTTC.

A remark on this clonotype: Sequence at one end of the junction differs from germline and may be a read error. The J gene is TRBJ1-3, the V gene TRBV7-2, with TRBD1 matching 10 bases. Germline V CDR1 and CDR2: SGHTA, FQGNSA. The CDR3 consists of 18 residues. In DNA, the CDR3 is TGTGCCTGCAGCCAGAGCTGGGACAGGGGTTTGTTGGGTCACACCATATATTTT. Its protein product is CACSQSWDRGLLGHTIYF.

This clonotype was seen only a few times. The J gene is TRBJ2-4, the V gene TRBV11-2, with D tentatively TRBD1 (6 bases). Trimming took 5 bases from V and 1 from J, leaving 24 bases between them. CDR1 SGHAT and CDR2 FQNNGV come from the germline V gene. The CDR3 is 19 amino acids. The CDR3 region has the DNA TGTGCCAGCAGCCCGATGGGCAGGGGAGCGCGGGTTGCCAAAAACATTCAGTACTTC. Amino acids: CASSPMGRGARVAKNIQYF.

Comments on this clonotype: The conserved closing phenylalanine or tryptophan is absent in this CDR3, likely reflecting a read error. The gene calls are TRBV9 and TRBJ2-1; 9 bases fit TRBD1. This CDR3 has 16 residues. Trimming took 4 bases from V and 5 from J; bases not matched to a gene: 10. Germline V lookup: CDR1 SGDLS, CDR2 YYNGEE. This CDR3 is CASSPGRDRENNEQFS. The CDR3 nucleotides are TGTGCCAGCAGCCCGGGGCGGGACAGGGAGAACAATGAGCAGTTCTCC.

The chain links TRBV18 to TRBJ2-7; 10 bases match TRBD1. This CDR3 is 15 amino acids long. V gave up 5 bases and J gave up 2 bases; unmatched junction bases: 6. The germline V gene has CDR1 KGHSH and CDR2 LQKENI. This CDR3 reads CASSSGQGHPYEQYF. The CDR3 DNA sequence: TGTGCCAGCTCATCGGGACAGGGGCACCCCTACGAGCAGTACTTC. The full variable domain, with the rest looked up from reference TRBV18 and TRBJ2-7, is NAGVMQNPRHLVRRRGQEARLRCSPMKGHSHVYWYRQLPEEGLKFMVYLQKENIIDESGMPKERFSAEFPKEGPSILRIQQVVRGDSAAYFCASSSGQGHPYEQYFGPGTRLTVT.

Ten or more counts support this clonotype. The junction and the germline gene differ at one end; a read error may be behind it. The J gene is TRBJ2-3, the V gene TRBV20-1; 8 bases line up with TRBD2. This CDR3 contains 14 residues. Per germline, CDR1 DFQATT and CDR2 SNEGSKA (reference sequence). CDR3 loop: CSATHAGGLDTQYF. CDR3 bases: TGCAGTGCTACACATGCGGGAGGCTTAGATACGCAGTATTTC.

This clonotype was seen ten or more times. J is TRBJ1-2 and V is TRBV7-9; 7 nucleotides match TRBD1. The V and J ends lost 11 bases and 8 bases, in that order; junction bases with no gene match: 14. The CDR3 sequence is 13 residues long. Per the germline V gene, CDR1 is SEHNR and CDR2 is FQNEAQ (reference sequence). The CDR3 spells CAGRDRGTRGYTF. For the CDR3, the DNA is TGTGCCGGGAGGGACAGAGGTACGCGCGGCTACACCTTC.

At least ten counts were recorded for this clonotype. The gene calls are TRBV20-1 and TRBJ2-3, with a weak D call TRBD2 (5 bases). Germline CDR1 is DFQATT and CDR2 is SNEGSKA (reference sequence). V was shortened by 5 bases and J by 0 bases, with 15 bases between the two germline ends. This CDR3 is 15 amino acids long. In DNA, the CDR3 is TGCAGTGCTCCCCAGCGGTTAACTAGCACAGATACGCAGTATTTT. Its translation: CSAPQRLTSTDTQYF.

In this sample, this clonotype turned up many times. J is TRBJ1-4 and V is TRBV29-1; D perhaps matches TRBD1 (5 bases). This CDR3 is 16 amino acids long. Germline V gives CDR1 SQVTM, CDR2 ANQGSEA. V was trimmed by 7 bases and J by 0 bases, leaving 18 bases between them. The CDR3 DNA sequence: TGCAGCGCTAAAGGGACTCCAGGGACAACTAATGAAAAACTGTTTTTT. It translates to CSAKGTPGTTNEKLFF.

Details on this clonotype: The junction does not match germline at one end; this may be a read error. The chain links TRBV5-6 to TRBJ2-7, with D unresolved. CDR1 is SGHDT and CDR2 is YYEEEE in the germline V gene. CDR3 length equals 14 residues. DNA of the CDR3: TGTGTCAGCAGCCCTTCGGACGGAACCCACGAGCAGTACTTC. Translation: CVSSPSDGTHEQYF.

This clonotype has only a few counts. CDR3 residues: CASSGRLYEQYF. CDR3 bases: TGTGCCAGCAGTGGGCGATTATACGAGCAGTACTTC. This chain joins TRBV27 and TRBJ2-7; no reliable D call. The CDR3 contains 12 residues. Germline CDR1 MNHEY, CDR2 SMNVEV (reference sequence). V was shortened by 5 bases and J by 4 bases, with 9 bases between the two germline ends.

This clonotype was counted many times. The chain carries TRBV3-1 and TRBJ1-1, with 7 positions matching TRBD1. Germline V lookup: CDR1 LGHDT, CDR2 YNNKEL (reference sequence). The CDR3 is made up of 14 amino acids. Trimming took 6 bases from V and 5 from J; bases not matched to a gene: 9. CDR3 nucleotide sequence: TGTGCCAGCAGTCTGACAGGGTTTTTAACTGAAGCTTTCTTT. It specifies CASSLTGFLTEAFF.

Comment on this clonotype: A much bigger clone sits one base away, suggesting this may be a read error. The chain employs TRBV28 and TRBJ2-3; TRBD2 matches at 8 bases. The better agreement between TRBJ2-1 and the DNA end casts doubt on the J call. CDR3 size: 17 residues. Germline V CDR1 and CDR2: MDHEN, SYDVKM. The chain's CDR3 is CASSLWTPTAGVHEQFF. The DNA of the CDR3 is TGTGCCAGCAGTTTATGGACCCCCACAGCGGGAGTTCACGAGCAGTTCTTC.

This clonotype was observed a few times. The genes are TRBV20-1 and TRBJ1-4, with 7 bases matching TRBD1. This CDR3 is built from 17 residues. V shed 2 bases and J 0 bases; nucleotides not matched to a gene: 9. The germline V gene has CDR1 DFQATT and CDR2 SNEGSKA (reference sequence). The CDR3 DNA reads as TGCAGTGCTAGACACAGGGGCACCTTACCAACTAATGAAAAACTGTTTTTT. Translating it yields CSARHRGTLPTNEKLFF.

Many counts were recorded for this clonotype. This chain joins TRBV6-2 or TRBV6-3 and TRBJ2-7; TRBD1 aligns across 10 bases. This CDR3 has 15 amino acids. From germline, CDR1 is MNHEY and CDR2 SVGEGT. The V gene end was trimmed by 4 bases and the J gene end by 2 bases; junction bases not matched to a gene: 5. This CDR3 reads CASSSPGQGTYEQYF. The CDR3 region has the DNA TGTGCCAGCAGTTCCCCGGGACAGGGGACCTACGAGCAGTACTTC.

There are many counts of this clonotype. V is TRBV6-5 and J is TRBJ2-2; 8 nucleotides align to TRBD1. After removal of 4 bases from V and 3 bases from J, the junction contained 7 bases not matched to a gene. This CDR3 comprises 16 residues. Germline loops: CDR1 MNHEY, CDR2 SVGAGI. The CDR3 spells CASSFGQGDDTGELFF. The CDR3 nucleotides are TGTGCCAGCAGTTTCGGACAGGGCGATGACACCGGGGAGCTGTTTTTT.